This T cell receptor (beta chain) was profiled in a study of OX40 agonist ivuxolimab in advanced cancers. Across the study: Three patients showed partial responses: one hepatocellular carcinoma and two cutaneous melanoma cases.

On this clone: Its cognate antigen is unknown.

Looked up from germline, CDR1 is MGHRA and CDR2 is YSYEKL. The germline V and J ends were trimmed by 4 bases and 2 bases, with 12 bases remaining between them. The CDR3 has 15 residues. Here immunoSEQ multiplex PCR was the method, and the copy in TCRdb shows in-frame clones only, minus some. The sample has approximately 89,000 clones, about 88% seen once. Regarding the study as a whole: Dosing at 0.1 to 3.0 mg/kg was accompanied by clonal expansion of CD4+ and CD8+ blood T cells by week 6.

The TCR comes from an adult with an advanced solid tumor such as melanoma, head and neck, liver or kidney cancer. The V call is TRBV4-1, the J call TRBJ1-3; D unresolved. The starting material was CD4+ or CD8+ T cells sorted from blood, obtained in a trial of the OX40 agonist ivuxolimab. The CDR3 region has the DNA TGCGCCAGCAGCCGGTCGTTTGGAGCTGGAAACACCATATATTTT. Amino acids: CASSRSFGAGNTIYF.